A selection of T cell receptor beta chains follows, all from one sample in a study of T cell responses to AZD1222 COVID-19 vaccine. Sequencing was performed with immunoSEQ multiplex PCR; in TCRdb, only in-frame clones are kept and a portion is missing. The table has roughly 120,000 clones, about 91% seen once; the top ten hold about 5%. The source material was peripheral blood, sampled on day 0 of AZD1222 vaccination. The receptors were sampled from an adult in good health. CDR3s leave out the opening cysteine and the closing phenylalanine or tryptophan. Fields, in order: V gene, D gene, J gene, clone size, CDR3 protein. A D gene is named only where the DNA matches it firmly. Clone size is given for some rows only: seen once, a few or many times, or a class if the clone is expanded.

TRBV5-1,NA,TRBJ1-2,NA,ASSLAAGAFDGYT
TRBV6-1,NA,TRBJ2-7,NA,ASSDTYEQY
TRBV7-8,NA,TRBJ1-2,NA,ASTPGLDYGYT
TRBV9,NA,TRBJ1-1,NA,ASSGRQPDTEAF
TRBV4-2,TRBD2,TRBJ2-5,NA,ASSPRGGGGETQY
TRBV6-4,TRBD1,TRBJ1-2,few,ASSPTGTGIGYT
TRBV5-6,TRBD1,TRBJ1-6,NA,ASSRTGQLYNSPLH
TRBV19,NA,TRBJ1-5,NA,ASGPEYSNQPQH
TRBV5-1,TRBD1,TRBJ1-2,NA,ASSDGGQGADYGYT
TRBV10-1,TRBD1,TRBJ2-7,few,ASSEWTGGSEQY
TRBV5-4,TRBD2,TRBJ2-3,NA,ASSLASGGIDTQY
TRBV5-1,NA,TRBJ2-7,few,ASSLRERRDIYEQY
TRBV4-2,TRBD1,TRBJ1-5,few,ASSQGQGGNQPQH
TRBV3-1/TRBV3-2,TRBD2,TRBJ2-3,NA,ASRLAGGFRDTQY
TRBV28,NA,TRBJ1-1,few,ASSLGPGDTEAF
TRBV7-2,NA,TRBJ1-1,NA,ASSLVSGMNTEAF
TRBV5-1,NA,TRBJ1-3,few,ASSLGPGASGGNTIY
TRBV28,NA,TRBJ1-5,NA,ASSDGSSNQPQH
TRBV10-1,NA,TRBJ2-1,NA,ASSEGPASYNEQF